The present T cell receptor (beta chain) was sequenced within a study of T cells in women clearing cervical HPV infection. TCRdb keeps only in-frame clones here, not all; method: immunoSEQ multiplex PCR. There are roughly 42,000 clones in the sample, with 4.5% to 5.5% held by the top ten. This clonotype originated in a woman aged 18-69 years with a cervical HPV16 infection that either progressed to CIN3+ or cleared (not recorded which). Specimen: blood buffy coat.

The covered CDR3 bases are TGTGCCATCAGTGAGTCCATGGACAGGGGGGACCATGAAAAA. Amino acids: CAISESMDRGDHEK. In full, the CDR3 is CAISESMDRGDHEKLFF. V and J are TRBV10-3 and TRBJ1-4, with 10 bases that match TRBD1. The read is 3 residues too short to cover the CDR3 end, so that end is filled in from the germline J gene. Germline V CDR1 and CDR2: ENHRY, SYGVKD. The junction had 7 bases not matched to a gene; V was cut back by 0 bases and J by 6 bases. The CDR3 is 17 amino acids.